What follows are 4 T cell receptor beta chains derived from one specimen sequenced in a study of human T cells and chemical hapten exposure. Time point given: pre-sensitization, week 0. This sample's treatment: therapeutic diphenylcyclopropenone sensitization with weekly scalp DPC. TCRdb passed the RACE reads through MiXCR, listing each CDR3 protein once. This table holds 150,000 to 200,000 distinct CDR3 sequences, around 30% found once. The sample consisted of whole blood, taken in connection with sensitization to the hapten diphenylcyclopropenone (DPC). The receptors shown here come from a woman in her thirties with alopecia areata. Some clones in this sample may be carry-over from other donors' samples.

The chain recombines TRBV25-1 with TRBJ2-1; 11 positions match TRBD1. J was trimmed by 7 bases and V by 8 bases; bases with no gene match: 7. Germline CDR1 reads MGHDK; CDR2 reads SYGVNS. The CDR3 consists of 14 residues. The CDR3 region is CASSRTGGWNEQFF. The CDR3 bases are TGTGCCAGCTCACGGACAGGGGGCTGGAATGAGCAGTTCTTC.

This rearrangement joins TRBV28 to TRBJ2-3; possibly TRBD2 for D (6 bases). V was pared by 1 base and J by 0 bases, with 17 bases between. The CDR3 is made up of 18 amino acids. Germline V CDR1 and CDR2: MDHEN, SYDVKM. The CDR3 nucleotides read TGTGCCAGCAGTTTATTACAGCGGGCCCTCCTCAGCACAGATACGCAGTATTTT. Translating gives CASSLLQRALLSTDTQYF.

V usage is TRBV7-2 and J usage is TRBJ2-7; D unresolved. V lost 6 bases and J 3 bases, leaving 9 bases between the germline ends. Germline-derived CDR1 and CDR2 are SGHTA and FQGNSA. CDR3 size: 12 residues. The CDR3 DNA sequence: TGTGCCAGCAGGGGAATCGGCTACGAGCAGTACTTC. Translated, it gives CASRGIGYEQYF.

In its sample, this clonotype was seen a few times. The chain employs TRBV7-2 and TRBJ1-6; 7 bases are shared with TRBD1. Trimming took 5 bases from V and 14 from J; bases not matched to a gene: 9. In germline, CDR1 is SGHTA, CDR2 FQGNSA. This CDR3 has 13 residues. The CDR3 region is CASSQQTGSSLHF. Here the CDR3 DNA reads TGTGCCAGCAGCCAACAGACAGGGTCGTCCCTCCACTTT.